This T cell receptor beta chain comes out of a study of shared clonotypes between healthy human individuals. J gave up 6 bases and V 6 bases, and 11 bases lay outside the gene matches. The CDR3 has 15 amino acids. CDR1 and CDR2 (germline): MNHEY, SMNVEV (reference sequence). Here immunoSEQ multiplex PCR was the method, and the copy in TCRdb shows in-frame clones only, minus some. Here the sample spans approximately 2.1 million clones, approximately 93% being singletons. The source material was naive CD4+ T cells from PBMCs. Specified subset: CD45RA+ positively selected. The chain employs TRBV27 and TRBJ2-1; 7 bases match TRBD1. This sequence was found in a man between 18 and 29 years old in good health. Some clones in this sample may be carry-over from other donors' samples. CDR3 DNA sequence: TGTGCCAGCAGCCGGAACAGGGGAATGGGCAATGAGCAGTTCTTC. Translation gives CASSRNRGMGNEQFF.